These T cell receptor beta chains were read from a single sample in a study of spatial heterogeneity in lung cancer. Using its own MiXCR run on the 5' RACE reads, TCRdb lists one record per CDR3 protein. The table lists fewer than 5,500 distinct CDR3 sequences, over 3.5% of them singletons. The material sequenced was lung tumor tissue, taken at surgery. Receptors originate from a female donor with early-stage non-small cell lung cancer. CDR3s leave out the opening cysteine and the closing phenylalanine or tryptophan. A D gene is named only where the DNA matches it firmly. Some rows mark clone size as missing; the rest say once, few, many or name a class of expanded clone.

size: medium-sized
D: TRBD2
V: TRBV2
CDR3: ASSASGVMYPGELF

size: many
D: TRBD1
V: TRBV20-1
CDR3: SARRRDSLLNTEAF

size: many
D: TRBD2
V: TRBV6-1
CDR3: ASLRLAGPNEQF

size: many
D: .
V: TRBV12-3/TRBV12-4
CDR3: ASTRLGTNTGELF

size: medium-sized
D: .
V: TRBV19
CDR3: ASATSNQPQH

size: medium-sized
D: TRBD2
V: TRBV5-6
CDR3: ASSFPGAGVYEQF

size: medium-sized
D: .
V: TRBV5-4
CDR3: ASAWGGETQY

size: many
D: .
V: TRBV20-1
CDR3: SASFGGGYGYT

size: many
D: TRBD1
V: TRBV6-5
CDR3: ASSWDRGGYT

size: many
D: TRBD1
V: TRBV20-1
CDR3: SASTDRGFHEQY

size: medium-sized
D: .
V: TRBV18
CDR3: ASSPSWGANYGYT

size: medium-sized
D: .
V: TRBV15
CDR3: ATSRPQGTDEQF

size: many
D: .
V: TRBV29-1
CDR3: SAQPNRNTGELF

size: medium-sized
D: TRBD1
V: TRBV20-1
CDR3: SADDRGGEKLF

size: many
D: TRBD1
V: TRBV7-7
CDR3: ASSSGTGYSNEQF

size: many
D: TRBD2
V: TRBV7-6
CDR3: ASSLGSASGSDSYEQY

size: many
D: TRBD1
V: TRBV12-3/TRBV12-4
CDR3: ASSGDRDGYT

size: many
D: .
V: TRBV21-1
CDR3: ASSSCMGAPQETQY

size: medium-sized
D: TRBD1
V: TRBV7-3
CDR3: ASSVPQGLAPLH

size: medium-sized
D: .
V: TRBV10-3
CDR3: AISGRTTNTGELF

size: medium-sized
D: .
V: TRBV6-1
CDR3: ASSGLPVGDTQY

size: medium-sized
D: TRBD2
V: TRBV19
CDR3: ASSPLTEGGNTQY

size: medium-sized
D: .
V: TRBV7-8
CDR3: ASTFLGGDGDEQF

size: many
D: TRBD1
V: TRBV27
CDR3: ASSARDSSFFQY

size: .
D: .
V: TRBV4-2
CDR3: ASSQGGVGSSYNSPLH

size: medium-sized
D: .
V: TRBV7-8
CDR3: ASSFIGMIHEQF

size: medium-sized
D: .
V: TRBV18
CDR3: ASSPPDLSLDTQY

size: .
D: .
V: TRBV24-1
CDR3: ATSLRQDTTGELF

size: many
D: .
V: TRBV6-6
CDR3: ASSYEGGYNEQF

size: few
D: TRBD2
V: TRBV7-2
CDR3: ASSTSSGDYNEQF

size: many
D: TRBD2
V: TRBV10-3
CDR3: ATLRRGGSLTDTQY

size: many
D: .
V: TRBV3-1
CDR3: ASSHAGTTYEQY

size: many
D: .
V: TRBV10-3
CDR3: AISVDTGELF

size: medium-sized
D: TRBD2
V: TRBV11-2
CDR3: ASTQTGGGDNEQF

size: medium-sized
D: TRBD1
V: TRBV12-3/TRBV12-4
CDR3: ASSSPGQGVINYGYT

size: medium-sized
D: TRBD2
V: TRBV20-1
CDR3: SARQLTSGRNPYEQY

size: medium-sized
D: TRBD2
V: TRBV7-8
CDR3: ASSLRDSSGPYNEQF

size: many
D: .
V: TRBV20-1
CDR3: SARDLNTGELF

size: medium-sized
D: .
V: TRBV12-3/TRBV12-4
CDR3: ASSLGVNGYT

size: many
D: TRBD2
V: TRBV6-1
CDR3: ASQNRTSGSEQY

size: medium-sized
D: .
V: TRBV6-1
CDR3: ASSPEPKSNQPQH

size: medium-sized
D: .
V: TRBV12-3/TRBV12-4
CDR3: ASSLGPGDGYT

size: many
D: .
V: TRBV18
CDR3: ASSPGQGRTNFGSNEQF

size: many
D: TRBD2
V: TRBV18
CDR3: ASSPTAGGRDEQF

size: medium-sized
D: TRBD2
V: TRBV28
CDR3: ASRPHGTSGAYEQY

size: many
D: .
V: TRBV25-1
CDR3: ASSELGVSDTQY

size: medium-sized
D: .
V: TRBV10-1
CDR3: ASSETRWARLV

size: .
D: .
V: TRBV14
CDR3: ASSQLDRYEQY